What follows is one T cell receptor beta chain and its context. Its specificity is not known. The sample belongs to a study of cytomegalovirus exposure and HLA in healthy donors. Notes on the study in general: Researchers catalogued approximately 170 TCR beta chains as cytomegalovirus-associated.

The CDR3 has 17 residues. The germline gives CDR1 LNHDA, CDR2 SQIVND (reference sequence). Losses at the gene ends were 1 base for V and 5 bases for J; bases not matched to a gene: 7. Assay used: immunoSEQ multiplex PCR; TCRdb lists only in-frame clones, some missing. The sample carries 90,000 to 150,000 clones, 70% to 90% recorded once. The rearrangement uses TRBV19 and TRBJ2-2; 10 bases match TRBD1. The sequenced sample was PBMCs. The clonotype comes from a woman aged 18-35 years in good health and CMV-seropositive. The CDR3 protein is CASSIARDRGKTGELFF. The CDR3 nucleotides are TGTGCCAGTAGTATAGCCCGGGACAGGGGAAAAACCGGGGAGCTGTTTTTT.